This T cell receptor beta chain was identified during a study of blood T cell repertoires in COVID-19. Study information: Spain, Italy and the United States supplied samples that represented acute and convalescent COVID-19.

Trimming removed 5 bases from V and 0 bases from J, with 10 bases in between. The CDR3 has 14 residues. The germline V gene has CDR1 MDHEN and CDR2 SYDVKM. Method: immunoSEQ multiplex PCR; TCRdb's copy keeps in-frame clones and lacks some. The sample records 150,000 or so clones, 80% to 85% being singletons. The rearrangement links TRBV28 to TRBJ1-2, with a possible D match to TRBD1 (6 bases). Sequenced sample: peripheral blood. This TCR was sampled from an older woman with acute or convalescent COVID-19. The CDR3 sequence is CASSPGQTNYGYTF. CDR3 nucleotide sequence: TGTGCCAGCAGTCCGGGACAAACTAACTATGGCTACACCTTC.